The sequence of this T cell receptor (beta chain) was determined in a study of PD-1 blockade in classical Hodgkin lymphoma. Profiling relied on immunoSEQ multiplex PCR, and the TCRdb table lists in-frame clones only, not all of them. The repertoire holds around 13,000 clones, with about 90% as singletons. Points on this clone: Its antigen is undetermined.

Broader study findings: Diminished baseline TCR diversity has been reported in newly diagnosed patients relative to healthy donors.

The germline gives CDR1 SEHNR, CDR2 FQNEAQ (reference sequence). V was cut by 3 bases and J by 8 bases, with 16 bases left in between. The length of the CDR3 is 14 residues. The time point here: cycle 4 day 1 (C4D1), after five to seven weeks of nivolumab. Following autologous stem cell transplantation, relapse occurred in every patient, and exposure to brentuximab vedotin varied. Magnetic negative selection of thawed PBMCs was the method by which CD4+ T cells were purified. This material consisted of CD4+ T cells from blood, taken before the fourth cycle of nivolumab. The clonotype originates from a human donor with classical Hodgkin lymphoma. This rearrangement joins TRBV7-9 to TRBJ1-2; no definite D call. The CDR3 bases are TGTGCCAGCAGCTTTGACCAGGTGGATGTAGGCTACACCTTC. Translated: CASSFDQVDVGYTF.